This T cell receptor beta chain came from a study of identical twins. The CDR3 runs to 13 residues. The germline V gene has CDR1 DFQATT and CDR2 SNEGSKA (reference sequence). The J segment lost 7 bases and the V segment lost 4 bases, leaving 6 bases of the junction unmatched. From the 5' RACE reads, TCRdb called clonotypes with MiXCR, one entry per CDR3 protein. The sample holds approximately 240,000 distinct CDR3 sequences; about an eighth are singletons and the top ten take 7% to 9.5%. The sequence was collected from a woman younger than 30 in good health. The rearrangement links TRBV20-1 to TRBJ2-1; TRBD2 agrees at 8 bases. The sequencing sample was made of memory (CD45RO+) T cells sorted from blood. The CDR3 nucleotides are TGCAGTGCTACCAGGACTAGCAGTAATGAGCAGTTCTTC. It yields the protein CSATRTSSNEQFF.